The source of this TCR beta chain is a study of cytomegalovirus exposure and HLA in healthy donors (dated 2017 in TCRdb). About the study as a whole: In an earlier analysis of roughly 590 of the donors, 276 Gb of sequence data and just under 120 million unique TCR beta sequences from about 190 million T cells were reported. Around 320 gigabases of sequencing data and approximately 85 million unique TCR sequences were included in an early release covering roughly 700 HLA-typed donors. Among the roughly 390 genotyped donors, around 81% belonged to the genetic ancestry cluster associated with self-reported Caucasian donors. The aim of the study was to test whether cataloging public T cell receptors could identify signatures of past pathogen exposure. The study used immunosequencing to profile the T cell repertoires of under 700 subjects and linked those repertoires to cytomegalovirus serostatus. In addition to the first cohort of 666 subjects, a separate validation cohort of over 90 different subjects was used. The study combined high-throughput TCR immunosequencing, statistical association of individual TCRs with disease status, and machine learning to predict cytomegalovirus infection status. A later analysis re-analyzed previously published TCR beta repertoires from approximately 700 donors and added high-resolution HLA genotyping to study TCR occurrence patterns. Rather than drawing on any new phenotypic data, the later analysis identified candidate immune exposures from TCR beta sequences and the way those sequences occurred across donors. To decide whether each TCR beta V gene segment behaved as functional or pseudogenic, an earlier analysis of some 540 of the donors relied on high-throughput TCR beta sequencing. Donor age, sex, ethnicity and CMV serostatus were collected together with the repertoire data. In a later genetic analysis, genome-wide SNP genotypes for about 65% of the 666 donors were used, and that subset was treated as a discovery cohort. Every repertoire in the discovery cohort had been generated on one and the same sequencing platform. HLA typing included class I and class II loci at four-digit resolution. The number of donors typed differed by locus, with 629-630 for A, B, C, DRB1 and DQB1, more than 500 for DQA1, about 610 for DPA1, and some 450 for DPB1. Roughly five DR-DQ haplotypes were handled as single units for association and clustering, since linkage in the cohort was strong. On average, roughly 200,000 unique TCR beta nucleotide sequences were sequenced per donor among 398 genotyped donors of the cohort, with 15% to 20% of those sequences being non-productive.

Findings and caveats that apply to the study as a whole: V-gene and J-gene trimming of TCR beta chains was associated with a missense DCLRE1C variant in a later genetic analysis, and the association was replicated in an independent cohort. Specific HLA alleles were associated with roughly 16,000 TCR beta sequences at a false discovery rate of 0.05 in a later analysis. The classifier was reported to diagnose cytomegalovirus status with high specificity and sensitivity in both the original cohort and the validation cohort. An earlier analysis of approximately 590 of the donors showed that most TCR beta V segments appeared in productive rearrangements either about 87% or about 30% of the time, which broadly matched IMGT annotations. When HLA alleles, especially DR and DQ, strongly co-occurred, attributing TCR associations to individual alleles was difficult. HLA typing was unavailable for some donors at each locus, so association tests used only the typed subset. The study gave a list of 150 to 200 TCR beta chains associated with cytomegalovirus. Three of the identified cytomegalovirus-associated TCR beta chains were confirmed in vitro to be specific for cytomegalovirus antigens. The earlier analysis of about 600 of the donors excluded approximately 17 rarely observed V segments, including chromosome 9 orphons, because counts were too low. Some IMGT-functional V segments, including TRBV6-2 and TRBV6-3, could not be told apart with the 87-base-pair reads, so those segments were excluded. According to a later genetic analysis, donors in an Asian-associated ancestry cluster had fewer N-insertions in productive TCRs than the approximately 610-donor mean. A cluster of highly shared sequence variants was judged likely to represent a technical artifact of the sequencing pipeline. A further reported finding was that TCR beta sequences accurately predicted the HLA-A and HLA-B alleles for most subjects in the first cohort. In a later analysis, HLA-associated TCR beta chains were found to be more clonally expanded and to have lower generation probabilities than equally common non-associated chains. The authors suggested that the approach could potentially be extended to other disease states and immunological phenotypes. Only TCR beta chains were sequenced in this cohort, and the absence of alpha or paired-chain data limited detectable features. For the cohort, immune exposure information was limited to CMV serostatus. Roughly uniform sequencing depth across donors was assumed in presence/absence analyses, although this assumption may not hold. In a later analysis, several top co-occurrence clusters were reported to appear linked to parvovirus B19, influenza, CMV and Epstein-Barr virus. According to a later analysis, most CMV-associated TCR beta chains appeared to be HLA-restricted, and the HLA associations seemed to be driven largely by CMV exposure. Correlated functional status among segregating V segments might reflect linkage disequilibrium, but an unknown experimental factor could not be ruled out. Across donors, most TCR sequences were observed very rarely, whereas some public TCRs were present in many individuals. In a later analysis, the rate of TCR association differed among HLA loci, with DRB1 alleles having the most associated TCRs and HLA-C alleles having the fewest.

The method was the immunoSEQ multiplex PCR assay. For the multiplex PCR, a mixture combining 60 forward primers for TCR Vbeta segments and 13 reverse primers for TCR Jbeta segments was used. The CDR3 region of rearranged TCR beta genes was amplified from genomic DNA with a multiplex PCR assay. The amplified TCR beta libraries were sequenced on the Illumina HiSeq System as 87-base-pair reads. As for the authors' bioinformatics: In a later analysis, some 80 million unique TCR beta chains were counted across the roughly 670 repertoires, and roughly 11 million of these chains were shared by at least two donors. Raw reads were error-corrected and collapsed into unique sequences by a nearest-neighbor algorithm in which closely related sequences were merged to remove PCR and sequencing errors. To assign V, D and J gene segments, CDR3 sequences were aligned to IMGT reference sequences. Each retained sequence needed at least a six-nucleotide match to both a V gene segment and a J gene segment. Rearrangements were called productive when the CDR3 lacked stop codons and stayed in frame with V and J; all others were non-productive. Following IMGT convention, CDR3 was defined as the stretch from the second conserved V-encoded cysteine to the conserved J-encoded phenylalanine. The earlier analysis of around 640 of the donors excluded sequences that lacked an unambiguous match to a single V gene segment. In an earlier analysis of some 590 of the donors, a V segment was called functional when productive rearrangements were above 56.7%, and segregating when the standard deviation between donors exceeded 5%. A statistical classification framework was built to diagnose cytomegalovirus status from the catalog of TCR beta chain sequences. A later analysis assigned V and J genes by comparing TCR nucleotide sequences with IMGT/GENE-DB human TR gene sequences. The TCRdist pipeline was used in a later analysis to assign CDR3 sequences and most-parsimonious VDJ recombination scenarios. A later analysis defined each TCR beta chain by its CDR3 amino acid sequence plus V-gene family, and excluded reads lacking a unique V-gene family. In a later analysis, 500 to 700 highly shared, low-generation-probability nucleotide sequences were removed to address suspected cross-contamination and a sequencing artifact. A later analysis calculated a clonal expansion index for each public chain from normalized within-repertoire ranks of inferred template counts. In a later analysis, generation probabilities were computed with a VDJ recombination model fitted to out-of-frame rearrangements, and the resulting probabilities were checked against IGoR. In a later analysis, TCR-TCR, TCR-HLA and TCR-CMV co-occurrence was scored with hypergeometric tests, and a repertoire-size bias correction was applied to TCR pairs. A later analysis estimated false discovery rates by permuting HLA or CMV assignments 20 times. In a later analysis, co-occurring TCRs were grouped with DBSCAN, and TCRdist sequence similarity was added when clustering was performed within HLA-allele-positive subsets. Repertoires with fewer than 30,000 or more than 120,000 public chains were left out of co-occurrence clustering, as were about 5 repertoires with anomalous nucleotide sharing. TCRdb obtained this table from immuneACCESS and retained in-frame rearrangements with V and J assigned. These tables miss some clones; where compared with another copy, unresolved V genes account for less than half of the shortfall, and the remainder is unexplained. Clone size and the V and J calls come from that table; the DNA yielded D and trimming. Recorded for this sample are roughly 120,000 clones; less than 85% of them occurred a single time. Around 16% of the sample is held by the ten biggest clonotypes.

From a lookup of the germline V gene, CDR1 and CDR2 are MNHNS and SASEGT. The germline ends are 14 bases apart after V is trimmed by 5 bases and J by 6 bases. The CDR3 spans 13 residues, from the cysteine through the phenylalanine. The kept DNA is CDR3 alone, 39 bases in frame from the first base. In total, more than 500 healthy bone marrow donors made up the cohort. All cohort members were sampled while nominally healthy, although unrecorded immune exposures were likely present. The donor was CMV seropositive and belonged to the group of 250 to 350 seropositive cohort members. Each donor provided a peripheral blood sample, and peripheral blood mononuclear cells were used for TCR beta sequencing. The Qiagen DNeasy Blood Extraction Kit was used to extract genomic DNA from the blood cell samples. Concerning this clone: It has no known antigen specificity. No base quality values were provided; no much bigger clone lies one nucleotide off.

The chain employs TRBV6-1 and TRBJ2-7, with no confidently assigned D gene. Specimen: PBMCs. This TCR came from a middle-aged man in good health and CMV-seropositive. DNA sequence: TGTGCCAGCAGTACTTTGACAATTTCCGAGCAGTACTTC. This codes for CASSTLTISEQYF.